This TCR beta chain was retrieved from a study of identical twins. Regarding the study as a whole: Reduced insertions were recorded for abundant cord blood beta clonotypes, with no such pattern in memory repertoires.

V trimming: 0 bases; J trimming: 2 bases; junction bases outside the gene matches: 3. The CDR3 sequence is 15 residues long. Germline lookup yields CDR1 SGHAT and CDR2 FQNNGV. This clonotype came up a few times. Its antigen is unidentified. A universal primer site arose from template switching, and cDNA bore unique molecular identifiers. TCRdb re-called the 5' RACE reads with MiXCR, one entry per CDR3 protein. The data contain around 1.7 million distinct CDR3 sequences, under 35% of them singletons. Healthy Caucasians supplied all donations. The sequenced sample was cord blood. V is TRBV11-2 and J is TRBJ2-7; TRBD2 matches at 8 bases. The source of this sequence is a newborn girl in good health. Written as DNA, the CDR3 is TGTGCCAGCAGCTTAGAGACGGGAGGGGCCTACGAGCAGTACTTC. Translation: CASSLETGGAYEQYF.